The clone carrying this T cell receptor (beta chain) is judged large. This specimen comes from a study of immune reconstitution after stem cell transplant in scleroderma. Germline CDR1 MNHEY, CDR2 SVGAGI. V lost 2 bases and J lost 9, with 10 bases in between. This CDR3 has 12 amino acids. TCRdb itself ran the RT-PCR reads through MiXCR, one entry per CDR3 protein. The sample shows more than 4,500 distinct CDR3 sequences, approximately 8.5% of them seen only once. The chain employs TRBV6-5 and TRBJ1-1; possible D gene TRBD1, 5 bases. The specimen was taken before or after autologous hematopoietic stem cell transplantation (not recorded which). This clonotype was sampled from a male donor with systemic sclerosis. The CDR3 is CASSYAQGQAFF. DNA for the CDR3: TGTGCCAGCAGTTACGCGCAGGGACAAGCTTTCTTT.